This T cell receptor (beta chain) was recorded in a study of cytomegalovirus exposure and HLA in healthy donors. With 60 Vbeta and 13 Jbeta primers, the PCR was carried out. Sequenced by immunoSEQ multiplex PCR; TCRdb stores in-frame clones only, minus some. The repertoire includes 170,000 or so clones, 77% of them detected once, and about 1.4% sits in the top ten. The TCR sequence derives from a young woman in good health and CMV-seronegative. The sample taken for sequencing was PBMCs.

The CDR3 spells CASSGFGGPTQYF. CDR3 DNA: TGTGCCAGCAGTGGATTTGGCGGGCCGACCCAGTACTTC. The chain joins TRBV6-6 to TRBJ2-5; tentative D call: TRBD2 (5 bases). The germline V gene encodes CDR1 MNHNY and CDR2 SVGAGI (reference sequence). The CDR3 totals 13 residues. V lost 5 bases, J lost 7 bases, and 14 bases lay in between.